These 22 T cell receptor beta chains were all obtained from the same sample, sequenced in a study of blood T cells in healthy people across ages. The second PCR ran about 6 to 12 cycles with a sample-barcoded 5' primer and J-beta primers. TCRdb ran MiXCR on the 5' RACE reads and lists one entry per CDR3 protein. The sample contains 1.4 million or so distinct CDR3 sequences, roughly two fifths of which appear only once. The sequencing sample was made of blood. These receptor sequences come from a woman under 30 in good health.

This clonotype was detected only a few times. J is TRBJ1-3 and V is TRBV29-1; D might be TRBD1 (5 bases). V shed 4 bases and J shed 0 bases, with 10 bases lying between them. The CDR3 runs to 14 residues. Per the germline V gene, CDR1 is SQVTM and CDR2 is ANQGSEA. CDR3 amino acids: CSVAGGGSGNTIYF. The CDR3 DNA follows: TGCAGCGTTGCGGGGGGGGGCTCTGGAAACACCATATATTTT.

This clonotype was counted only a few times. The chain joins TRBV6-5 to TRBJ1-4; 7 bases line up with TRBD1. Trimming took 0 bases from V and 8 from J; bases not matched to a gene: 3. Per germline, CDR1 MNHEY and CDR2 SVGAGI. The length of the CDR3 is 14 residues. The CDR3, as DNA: TGTGCCAGCAGTTACTCGACAGGGCAAGAAAAACTGTTTTTT. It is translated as CASSYSTGQEKLFF.

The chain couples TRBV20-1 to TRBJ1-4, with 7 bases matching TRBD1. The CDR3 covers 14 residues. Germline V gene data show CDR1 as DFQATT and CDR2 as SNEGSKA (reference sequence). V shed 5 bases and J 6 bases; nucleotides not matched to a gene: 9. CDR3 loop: CSAARQGRDEKLFF. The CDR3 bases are TGCAGTGCTGCCCGACAGGGAAGGGATGAAAAACTGTTTTTT.

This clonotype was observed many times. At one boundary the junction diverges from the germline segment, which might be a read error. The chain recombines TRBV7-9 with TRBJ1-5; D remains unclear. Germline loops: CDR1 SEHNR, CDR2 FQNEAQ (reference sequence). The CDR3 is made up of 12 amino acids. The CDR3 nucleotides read TGCGCCAGCAGCCTACCTAATCAGCCCCAGCATTTT. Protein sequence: CASSLPNQPQHF.

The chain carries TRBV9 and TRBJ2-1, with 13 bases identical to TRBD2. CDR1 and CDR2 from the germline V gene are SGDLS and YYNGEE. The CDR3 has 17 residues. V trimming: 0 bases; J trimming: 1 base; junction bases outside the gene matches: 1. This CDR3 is CASSVGLAGGSYNEQFF. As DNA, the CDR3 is TGTGCCAGCAGCGTAGGACTAGCGGGGGGATCCTACAATGAGCAGTTCTTC.

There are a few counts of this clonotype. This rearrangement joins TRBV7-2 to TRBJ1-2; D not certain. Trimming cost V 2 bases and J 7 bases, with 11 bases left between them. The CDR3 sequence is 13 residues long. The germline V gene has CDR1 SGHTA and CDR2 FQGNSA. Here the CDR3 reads CASSLIDARGYTF. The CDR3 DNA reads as TGTGCCAGCAGCTTAATCGATGCTCGTGGCTACACCTTC.

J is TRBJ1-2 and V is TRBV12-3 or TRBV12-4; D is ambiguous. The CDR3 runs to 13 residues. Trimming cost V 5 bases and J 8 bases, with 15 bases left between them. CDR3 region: CASSQRAVGGYTF. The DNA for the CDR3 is TGTGCCAGCAGTCAGAGAGCGGTAGGGGGCTACACCTTC.

The CDR3 here is CASSNKGARASASYEQFF. The CDR3 bases are TGTGCCAGCAGCAATAAAGGGGCGCGGGCGTCCGCTTCCTATGAGCAGTTCTTC. The chain employs TRBV5-6 and TRBJ2-1; either TRBD1 or TRBD2 may fit D (5 bases each). The CDR3 has 18 residues. Trimming removed 4 bases at V and 8 bases at J, with 28 bases between. Germline V CDR1 and CDR2: SGHDT, YYEEEE.

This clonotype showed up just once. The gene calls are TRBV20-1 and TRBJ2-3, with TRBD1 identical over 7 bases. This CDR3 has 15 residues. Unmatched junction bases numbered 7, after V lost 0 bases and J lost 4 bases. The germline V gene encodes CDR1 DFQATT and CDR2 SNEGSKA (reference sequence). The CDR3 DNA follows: TGCAGTGCTAGAGATGGGGGACAGACAGCAGATACGCAGTATTTT. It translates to CSARDGGQTADTQYF.

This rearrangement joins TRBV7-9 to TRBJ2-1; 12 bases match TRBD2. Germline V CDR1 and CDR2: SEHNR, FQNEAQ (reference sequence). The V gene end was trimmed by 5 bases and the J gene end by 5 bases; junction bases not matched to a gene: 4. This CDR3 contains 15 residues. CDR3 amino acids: CASSPLAGGNNEQFF. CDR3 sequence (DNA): TGTGCCAGCAGCCCGCTAGCGGGGGGGAACAATGAGCAGTTCTTC.

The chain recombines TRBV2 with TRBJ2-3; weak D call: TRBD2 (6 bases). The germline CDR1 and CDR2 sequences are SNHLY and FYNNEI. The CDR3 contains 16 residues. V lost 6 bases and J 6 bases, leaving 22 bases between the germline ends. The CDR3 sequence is CASSLPKQLAPDTQYF. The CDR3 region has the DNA TGTGCCAGCAGCCTCCCAAAGCAACTAGCACCGGATACGCAGTATTTT.

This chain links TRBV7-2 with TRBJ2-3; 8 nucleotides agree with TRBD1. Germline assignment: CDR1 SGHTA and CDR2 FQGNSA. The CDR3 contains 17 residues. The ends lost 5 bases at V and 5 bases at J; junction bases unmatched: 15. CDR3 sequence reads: CASSRRSAGGLGDTQYF. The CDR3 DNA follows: TGTGCCAGCAGCCGACGGAGTGCAGGGGGCTTGGGAGATACGCAGTATTTT.

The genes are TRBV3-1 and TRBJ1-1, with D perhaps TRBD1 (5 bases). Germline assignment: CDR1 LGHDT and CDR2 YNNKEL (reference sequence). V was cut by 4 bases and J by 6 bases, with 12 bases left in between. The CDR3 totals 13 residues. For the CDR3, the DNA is TGTGCCAGCAGCCCTGGGGCTGACTCTGAAGCTTTCTTT. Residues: CASSPGADSEAFF.

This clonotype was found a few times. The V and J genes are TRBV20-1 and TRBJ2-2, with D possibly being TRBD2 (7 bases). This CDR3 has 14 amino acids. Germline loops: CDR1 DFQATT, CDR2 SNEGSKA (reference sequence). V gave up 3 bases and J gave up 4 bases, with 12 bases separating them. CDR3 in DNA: TGCAGTGCTAGCGGGGGGCTGGGCACCGGGGAGCTGTTTTTT. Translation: CSASGGLGTGELFF.

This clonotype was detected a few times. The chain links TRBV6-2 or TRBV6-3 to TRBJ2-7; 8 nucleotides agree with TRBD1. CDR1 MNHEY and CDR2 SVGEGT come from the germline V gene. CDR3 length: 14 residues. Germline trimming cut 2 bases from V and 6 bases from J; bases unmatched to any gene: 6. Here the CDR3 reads CASSYVQGVREQYF. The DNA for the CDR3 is TGTGCCAGCAGTTACGTACAGGGGGTGCGCGAGCAGTACTTC.

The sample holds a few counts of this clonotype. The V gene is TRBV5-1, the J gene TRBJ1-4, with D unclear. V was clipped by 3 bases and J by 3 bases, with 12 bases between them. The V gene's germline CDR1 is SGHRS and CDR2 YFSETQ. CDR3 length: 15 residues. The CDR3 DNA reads TGCGCCAGCAGCTGGAGCTTTGACCCTAATGAAAAACTGTTTTTT. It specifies CASSWSFDPNEKLFF.

CDR3 DNA: TGTGCCAGCAGTTTAGAGGGGGGCAGGGACTATGGCTACACCTTC. Its protein product is CASSLEGGRDYGYTF. The chain carries TRBV27 and TRBJ1-2; D perhaps matches TRBD1 (6 bases). Germline V lookup: CDR1 MNHEY, CDR2 SMNVEV (reference sequence). V lost 2 bases, J lost 3 bases, and 13 bases lay in between. The CDR3 is 15 residues long.

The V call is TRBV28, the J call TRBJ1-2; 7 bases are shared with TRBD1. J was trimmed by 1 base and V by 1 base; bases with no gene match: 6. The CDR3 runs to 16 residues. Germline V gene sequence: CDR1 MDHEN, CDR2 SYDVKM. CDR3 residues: CASSLSPGGVNYGYTF. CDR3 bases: TGTGCCAGCAGTTTATCCCCAGGGGGGGTTAACTATGGCTACACCTTC.

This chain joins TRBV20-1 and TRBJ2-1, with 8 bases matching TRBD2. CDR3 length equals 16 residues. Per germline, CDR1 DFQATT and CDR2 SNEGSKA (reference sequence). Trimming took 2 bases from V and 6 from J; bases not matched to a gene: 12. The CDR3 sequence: CSARFSGRGDPNEQFF. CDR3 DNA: TGCAGTGCTAGATTCTCCGGGCGGGGGGACCCCAATGAGCAGTTCTTC.

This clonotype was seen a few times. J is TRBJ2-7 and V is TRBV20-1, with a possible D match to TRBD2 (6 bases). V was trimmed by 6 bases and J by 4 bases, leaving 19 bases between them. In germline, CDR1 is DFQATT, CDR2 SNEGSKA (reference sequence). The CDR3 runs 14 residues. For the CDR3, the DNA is TGCAGTGCCAAGATGGGACTTCCTTGGTACGAGCAGTACTTC. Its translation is CSAKMGLPWYEQYF.

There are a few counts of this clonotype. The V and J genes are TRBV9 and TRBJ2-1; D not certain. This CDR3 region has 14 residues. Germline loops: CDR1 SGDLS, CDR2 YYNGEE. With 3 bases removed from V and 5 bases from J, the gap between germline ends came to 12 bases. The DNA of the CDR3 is TGTGCCAGCAGCGGGTTGCGGCCAAACAATGAGCAGTTCTTC. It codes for CASSGLRPNNEQFF.

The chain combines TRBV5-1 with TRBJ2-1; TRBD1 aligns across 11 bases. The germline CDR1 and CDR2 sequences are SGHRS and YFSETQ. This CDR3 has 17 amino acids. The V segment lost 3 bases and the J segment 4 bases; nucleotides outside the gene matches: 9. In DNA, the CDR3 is TGCGCCAGCAGCTCACGGACGGGACAGGGGGTGTACAATGAGCAGTTCTTC. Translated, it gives CASSSRTGQGVYNEQFF. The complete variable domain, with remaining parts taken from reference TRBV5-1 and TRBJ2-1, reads KAGVTQTPRYLIKTRGQQVTLSCSPISGHRSVSWYQQTPGQGLQFLFEYFSETQRNKGNFPGRFSGRQFSNSRSEMNVSTLELGDSALYLCASSSRTGQGVYNEQFFGPGTRLTVL.